This T cell receptor gamma chain emerged from a study of Vδ1+ human thymocytes. This clone came up a few times. Its antigen is not identified. RNA was extracted from the cells and then reverse transcribed. Multiplex PCR used pooled V-gene forward primers and a constant-region reverse primer to amplify CDR3s. TCRdb called clones anew from the multiplex PCR reads with CATT. The sample yields tens of thousands of gamma-chain clones, around 18% seen once. Findings of the study overall: Bulk data may be misread because of unexpected Vdelta2 sequences. Donors shared many TRG clonotypes but few TRD clonotypes. In the thymus, TRG and TRD repertoires looked highly polyclonal with Gaussian CDR3 lengths. Unlike peripheral blood Vdelta1+ controls, thymic delta-chain sequences included roughly 18% Vdelta2 and few Vdelta3.

After alphabeta T cell depletion, CD3+ Vdelta1+ Vdelta2- thymocytes were sorted. This CDR3 region has 11 residues. The germline V gene encodes CDR1 GITISATS and CDR2 ISYDGTV (reference sequence). V was pared by 0 bases and J by 11 bases, with 4 bases of the junction left unmatched. The chain employs TRGV9 and TRGJ1 or TRGJ2. The clonotype comes from a boy younger than two who had congenital heart surgery. Sequencing was performed on Vdelta1+ gamma-delta thymocytes from the thymus. Subset in this sample: FACS-sorted CD3+ TCRalphabeta- TCRVdelta1+ TCRVdelta2- thymocytes. CDR3 bases: TGTGCCTTGTGGGAGGTGTCGCAGAAACTCTTT. Its protein is CALWEVSQKLF.